Listed here are 22 T cell receptor beta chains from one sample, sequenced in a study of T cells in Graves' hyperthyroidism and ophthalmopathy. RNA transcripts yielded amplified TCR beta CDR3 regions. First-round RT-PCR targeting the TCR CDR3 was performed with the HTBI primer set. TCRdb fed the multiplex PCR reads into MiXCR, producing one record per CDR3 protein. Of fewer than 40,000 distinct CDR3 sequences in the sample, approximately 52% were seen once. The specimen sequenced was blood. The receptors originated from a man in his forties with Graves' ophthalmopathy.

This clonotype was recorded at least ten times. The rearrangement links TRBV20-1 to TRBJ2-1, with 9 nucleotides matching TRBD2. The germline gives CDR1 DFQATT, CDR2 SNEGSKA (reference sequence). Trimming took 6 bases from V and 4 from J; bases not matched to a gene: 10. CDR3 length: 15 residues. The CDR3: CSASLAGATYNEQFF. In DNA, the CDR3 is TGCAGTGCGAGCTTAGCGGGGGCTACATACAATGAGCAGTTCTTC.

This chain connects TRBV12-3 or TRBV12-4 to TRBJ2-5; D gene uncertain. Between the trimmed V and J ends, which lost 7 bases and 4 bases, there was a span of 13 bases. The CDR3 contains 13 residues. The CDR3 loop reads CASTIPWGETQYF. DNA of the CDR3: TGTGCCAGCACCATTCCGTGGGGAGAGACCCAGTACTTC.

The J gene is TRBJ2-2, the V gene TRBV9; 8 bases align to TRBD1. With 0 bases clipped from V and 4 bases from J, the junction kept 2 bases outside the gene matches. The V gene's germline CDR1 is SGDLS and CDR2 YYNGEE. This CDR3 contains 15 residues. CDR3 nucleotide sequence: TGTGCCAGCAGCGTAGGTCAGGGGGCCACCGGGGAGCTGTTTTTT. It translates to CASSVGQGATGELFF.

Worth noting for this clonotype: The conserved final phenylalanine or tryptophan is absent from the CDR3, which likely points to a read error. The limits of the CDR3 on the DNA are not certain, so only TCRdb's listed CDR3 is given. CDR3 loop: CASRSWDRTYGYTFGS. The V call is TRBV19, the J call TRBJ2-5; the DNA was not compared with TRBD1, the D call given in the table. Inclusive of both ends, the CDR3 amounts to 16 amino acids. From germline, CDR1 is LNHDA and CDR2 SQIVND (reference sequence).

V and J are TRBV20-1 and TRBJ2-7; 9 bases agree with TRBD2. The CDR3 spans 16 residues. Germline trimming cut 1 base from V and 3 bases from J; bases unmatched to any gene: 10. Germline CDR1 is DFQATT and CDR2 is SNEGSKA (reference sequence). DNA of the CDR3: TGCAGTGCTAGAGGTCAGGGGAGTAGCGGGGGCTACGAGCAGTACTTC. Translated: CSARGQGSSGGYEQYF.

This clonotype was recorded many times. This chain connects TRBV12-5 to TRBJ2-7; 9 nucleotides match TRBD1. This CDR3 is 18 amino acids long. The ends lost 3 bases at V and 1 base at J; junction bases unmatched: 13. Germline V gene sequence: CDR1 LGHNT, CDR2 FRNRAP. CDR3 protein: CASGLPPKGTGLSYEQYF. CDR3 nucleotide sequence: TGTGCTAGTGGTTTACCGCCCAAAGGGACAGGGCTTTCCTACGAGCAGTACTTC.

The chain combines TRBV19 with TRBJ2-1, with a possible D match to TRBD2 (7 bases). In germline, CDR1 is LNHDA, CDR2 SQIVND (reference sequence). Trimming removed 9 bases at V and 10 bases at J, with 31 bases between. The CDR3 runs to 17 residues. For the CDR3, the DNA is TGTGCCAGCACAGTCAATAGGAGGGGGAGGGCCGCAGGGGAGCAGTTCTTC. Its protein product is CASTVNRRGRAAGEQFF.

This rearrangement joins TRBV20-1 to TRBJ2-5; D perhaps matches TRBD2 (5 bases). Trimming took 1 base from V and 2 from J, leaving 17 bases between them. Germline lookup yields CDR1 DFQATT and CDR2 SNEGSKA (reference sequence). This CDR3 has 16 amino acids. As DNA, the CDR3 is TGCAGTGCTAGAGGTTGGGCAGCGGACTTTCAAGAGACCCAGTACTTC. Its protein product is CSARGWAADFQETQYF.

By share, this clonotype counts as medium-sized. The CDR3 loop reads CSVERRSGANVLTF. The DNA of the CDR3 is TGCAGCGTTGAAAGGAGGTCTGGGGCCAACGTCCTGACTTTC. The V and J genes are TRBV29-1 and TRBJ2-6, with D perhaps TRBD2 (5 bases). Trimming pared 2 bases from V and 1 base from J, leaving 6 bases between. Germline CDR1 reads SQVTM; CDR2 reads ANQGSEA. The CDR3 runs to 14 residues.

This clonotype was picked up many times. The chain uses TRBV2 and TRBJ1-6; 11 nucleotides agree with TRBD1. CDR1 is SNHLY, CDR2 FYNNEI, per germline. V gave up 5 bases and J gave up 8 bases; unmatched junction bases: 8. The CDR3 length is 16 residues. CDR3 sequence (DNA): TGTGCCAGCAGTCGGACAGGGGGCTTTTCGGATTCACCCCTCCACTTT. It encodes CASSRTGGFSDSPLHF.

As concerns this clonotype: Germline is not matched at one junction end, which may reflect a read error. The rearrangement joins TRBV12-3 or TRBV12-4 to TRBJ2-1; D could derive from TRBD1 or TRBD2 (5 bases each). This CDR3 is built from 15 residues. The CDR3 spells CASKPRGLTHNEQFF. As DNA, the CDR3 is TGTGCCAGCAAACCGAGGGGCCTAACCCACAATGAGCAATTCTTC.

As to this clonotype: One end of the junction is discordant with germline, which a read error may explain. The chain uses TRBV19 and TRBJ1-2; D is ambiguous. Germline V lookup: CDR1 LNHDA, CDR2 SQIVND (reference sequence). The CDR3 covers 14 residues. The CDR3 spells CPSSSSRTAYGYTF. In DNA form, the CDR3 reads TGTCCCAGTAGTTCGTCCAGGACTGCGTATGGCTACACCTTC.

This clonotype came up many times. This chain connects TRBV2 to TRBJ2-7, with 7 bases fitting TRBD1. This CDR3 is 16 amino acids long. From germline, CDR1 is SNHLY and CDR2 FYNNEI. Trimming cost V 7 bases and J 5 bases; bases outside gene matches: 17. This CDR3 reads CASIHPGDSRGNEQYF. Written as DNA, the CDR3 is TGTGCCAGCATTCACCCCGGGGACAGCCGAGGGAACGAGCAGTACTTC.

This chain connects TRBV6-1 to TRBJ2-7, with TRBD1 identical over 10 bases. The CDR3 contains 13 residues. The V gene's germline CDR1 is MNHNS and CDR2 SASEGT. Trimming cost V 8 bases and J 6 bases; bases outside gene matches: 7. This chain's CDR3 is CASAGDRGGEQYF. The CDR3 DNA sequence: TGTGCCAGCGCTGGGGACAGGGGCGGCGAGCAGTACTTC.

The chain combines TRBV15 with TRBJ2-3; 7 bases map to TRBD2. Losses at the gene ends were 3 bases for V and 3 bases for J; bases not matched to a gene: 6. CDR1 is LNHNV, CDR2 YYDKDF, per germline (reference sequence). The CDR3 extends over 15 amino acids. The CDR3 reads CATSRRSSGTDTQYF. In nucleotides, the CDR3 is TGTGCCACCAGCAGGAGGTCTAGCGGTACAGATACGCAGTATTTT.

The rearrangement joins TRBV24-1 to TRBJ2-7, with D possibly matching TRBD1 (6 bases). The CDR3 totals 14 residues. The ends were cut back, 5 bases at V and 2 bases at J, with 12 bases in the middle. Germline V CDR1 and CDR2: KGHDR, SFDVKD. The CDR3 reads CATSGYREPYEQYF. The CDR3 DNA reads TGTGCCACCAGTGGCTACAGGGAACCCTACGAGCAGTACTTC.

The CDR3 nucleotides read TGTGCCGACAAGCAGGGCGAACAGTACTTC. This sequence encodes CADKQGEQYF. The chain employs TRBV2 and TRBJ2-7; maybe TRBD1 (5 bases). The V gene's germline CDR1 is SNHLY and CDR2 FYNNEI. V was trimmed by 11 bases and J by 10 bases, leaving 15 bases between them. This CDR3 spans 10 amino acids.

The rearrangement links TRBV20-1 to TRBJ2-1; TRBD1 aligns across 9 bases. This CDR3 has 13 amino acids. V dropped 6 bases and J dropped 12; count of bases not matched to a gene: 12. Germline V lookup: CDR1 DFQATT, CDR2 SNEGSKA (reference sequence). CDR3 residues: CSAYLTGGQGQFF. CDR3 nucleotides: TGCAGTGCCTATCTAACAGGGGGCCAGGGGCAGTTCTTC.

The sample holds many counts of this clonotype. The CDR3 region has the DNA TGCAGTGCTAGAGCGGCAGGGGGGCCCTACGAGCAGTACTTC. Translation gives CSARAAGGPYEQYF. The J gene is TRBJ2-7, the V gene TRBV20-1; weak D call: TRBD1 (7 bases). The V gene lost 1 base and the J gene lost 2 bases, with 12 bases spanning the gap. The CDR3 is 14 residues long. Germline values: CDR1 DFQATT, CDR2 SNEGSKA (reference sequence).

This chain links TRBV14 with TRBJ2-3; D is possibly TRBD2 (6 bases). The V gene lost 4 bases and the J gene lost 4 bases, with 27 bases spanning the gap. The CDR3 sequence is 19 residues long. The V gene's germline CDR1 is SGHDN and CDR2 FVKESK. CDR3: CASSLRGLLISGDADTQYF. CDR3 sequence (DNA): TGTGCCAGCAGCCTGAGGGGCCTACTAATTAGCGGAGACGCAGATACGCAGTATTTT.

This chain uses TRBV5-1 with TRBJ1-4; 8 bases agree with TRBD1. V gave up 4 bases and J gave up 5 bases; unmatched junction bases: 7. Germline CDR1 and CDR2: SGHRS and YFSETQ. The CDR3 runs 15 residues. The CDR3 DNA reads TGCGCCAGCAGCGGACCGGGACAGGCGAATGAAAAACTGTTTTTT. Translation gives CASSGPGQANEKLFF. The complete variable domain, with remaining parts taken from reference TRBV5-1 and TRBJ1-4, reads KAGVTQTPRYLIKTRGQQVTLSCSPISGHRSVSWYQQTPGQGLQFLFEYFSETQRNKGNFPGRFSGRQFSNSRSEMNVSTLELGDSALYLCASSGPGQANEKLFFGSGTQLSVL.

This clonotype appeared a few times. Because it lacks the conserved phenylalanine or tryptophan at the end, this CDR3 is likely a read error. The DNA is left out, because the CDR3 cannot be placed on it with certainty; the CDR3 is given as TCRdb lists it. The chain recombines TRBV19 with TRBJ2-5; TRBD1 is the table's D call and was not checked against the DNA. The CDR3 adds up to 16 amino acids, both ends counted. CDR1 and CDR2 from the germline V gene are LNHDA and SQIVND (reference sequence). The CDR3 loop reads CASSSSGTAYGYTFGS.